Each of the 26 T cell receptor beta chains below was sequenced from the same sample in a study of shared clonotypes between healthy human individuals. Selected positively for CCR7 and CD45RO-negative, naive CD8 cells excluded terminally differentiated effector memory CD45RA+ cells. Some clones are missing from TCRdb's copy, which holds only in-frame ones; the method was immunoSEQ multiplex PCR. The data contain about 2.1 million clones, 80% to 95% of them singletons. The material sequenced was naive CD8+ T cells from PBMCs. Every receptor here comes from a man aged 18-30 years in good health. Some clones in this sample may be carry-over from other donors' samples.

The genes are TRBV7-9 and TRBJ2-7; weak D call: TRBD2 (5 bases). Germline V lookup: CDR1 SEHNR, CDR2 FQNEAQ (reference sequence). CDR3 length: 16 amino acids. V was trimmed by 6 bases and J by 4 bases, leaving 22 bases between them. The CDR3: CASRLDVRGRQYEQYF. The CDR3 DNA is TGTGCCAGCAGGCTGGACGTACGGGGTCGCCAATACGAGCAGTACTTC.

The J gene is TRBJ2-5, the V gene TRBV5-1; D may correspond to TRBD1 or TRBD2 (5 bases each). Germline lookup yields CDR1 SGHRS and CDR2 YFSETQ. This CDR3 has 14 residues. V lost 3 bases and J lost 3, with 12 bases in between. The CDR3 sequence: CASSSGASKETQYF. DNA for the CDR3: TGCGCCAGCAGCTCCGGGGCTAGCAAAGAGACCCAGTACTTC. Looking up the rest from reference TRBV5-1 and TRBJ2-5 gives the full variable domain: KAGVTQTPRYLIKTRGQQVTLSCSPISGHRSVSWYQQTPGQGLQFLFEYFSETQRNKGNFPGRFSGRQFSNSRSEMNVSTLELGDSALYLCASSSGASKETQYFGPGTRLLVL.

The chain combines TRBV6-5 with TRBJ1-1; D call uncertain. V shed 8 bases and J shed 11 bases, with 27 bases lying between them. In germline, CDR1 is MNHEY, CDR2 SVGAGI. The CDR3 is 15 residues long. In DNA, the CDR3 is TGTGCCAGCTGCGCCACGGACTTAAGGGCGGGTATTGCTTTCTTT. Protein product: CASCATDLRAGIAFF.

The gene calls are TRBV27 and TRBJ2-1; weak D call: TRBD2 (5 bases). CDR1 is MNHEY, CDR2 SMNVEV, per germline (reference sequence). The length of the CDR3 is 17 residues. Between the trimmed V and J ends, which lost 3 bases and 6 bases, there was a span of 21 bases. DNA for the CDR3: TGTGCCAGCAGTTTGCTCCGATTTGCGGGCGGAATCAATGAGCAGTTCTTC. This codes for CASSLLRFAGGINEQFF.

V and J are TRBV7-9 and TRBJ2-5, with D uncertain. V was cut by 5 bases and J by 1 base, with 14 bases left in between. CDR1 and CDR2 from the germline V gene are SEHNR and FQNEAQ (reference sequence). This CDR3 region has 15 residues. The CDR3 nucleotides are TGTGCCAGCAGCAAGATAAAGGAGTCCCAAGAGACCCAGTACTTC. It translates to CASSKIKESQETQYF.

The CDR3 reads CASSARPASFIGNEQFF. DNA for the CDR3: TGTGCCAGCAGTGCCCGACCCGCGTCGTTCATCGGTAATGAGCAGTTCTTC. This chain links TRBV2 with TRBJ2-1; D is ambiguous. The germline V gene has CDR1 SNHLY and CDR2 FYNNEI. The CDR3 runs 17 residues. V was cut by 4 bases and J by 7 bases, with 23 bases left in between.

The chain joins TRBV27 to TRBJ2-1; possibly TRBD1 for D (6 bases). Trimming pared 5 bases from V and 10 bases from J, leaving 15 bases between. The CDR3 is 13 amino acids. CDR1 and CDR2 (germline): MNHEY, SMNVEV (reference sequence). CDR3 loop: CASSTLGGGEQFF. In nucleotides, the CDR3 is TGTGCCAGCAGTACCCTAGGTGGGGGCGAGCAGTTCTTC.

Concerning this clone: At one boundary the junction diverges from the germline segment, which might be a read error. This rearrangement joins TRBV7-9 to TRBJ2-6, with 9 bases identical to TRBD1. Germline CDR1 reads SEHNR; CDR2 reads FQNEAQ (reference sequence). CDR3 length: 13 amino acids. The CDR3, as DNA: TGTGCCAGCAGCCGACAGGGGGTCAACGTCCTGACTTTC. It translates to CASSRQGVNVLTF.

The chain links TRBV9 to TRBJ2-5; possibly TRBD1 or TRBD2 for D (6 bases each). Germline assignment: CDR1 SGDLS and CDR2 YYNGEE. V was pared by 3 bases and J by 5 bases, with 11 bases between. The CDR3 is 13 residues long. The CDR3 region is CASSGGTMETQYF. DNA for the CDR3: TGTGCCAGCAGCGGCGGGACAATGGAGACCCAGTACTTC.

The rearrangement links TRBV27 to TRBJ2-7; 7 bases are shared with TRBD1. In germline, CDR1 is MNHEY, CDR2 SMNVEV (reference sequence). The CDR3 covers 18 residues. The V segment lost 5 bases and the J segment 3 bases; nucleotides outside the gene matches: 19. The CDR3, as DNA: TGTGCCAGCAGTCCAATCCTTCCGTCCGGGACAGATTTCTACGAGCAGTACTTC. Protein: CASSPILPSGTDFYEQYF.

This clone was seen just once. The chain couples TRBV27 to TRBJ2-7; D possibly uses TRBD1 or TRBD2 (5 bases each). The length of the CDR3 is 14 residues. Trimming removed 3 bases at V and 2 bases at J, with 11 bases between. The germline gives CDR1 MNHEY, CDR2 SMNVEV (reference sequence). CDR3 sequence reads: CASSFGPGPYEQYF. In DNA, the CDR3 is TGTGCCAGCAGTTTTGGGCCGGGGCCCTACGAGCAGTACTTC.

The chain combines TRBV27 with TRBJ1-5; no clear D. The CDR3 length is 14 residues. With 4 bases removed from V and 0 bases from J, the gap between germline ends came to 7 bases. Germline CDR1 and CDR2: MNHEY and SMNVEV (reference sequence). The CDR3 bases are TGTGCCAGCAGTTATGGGAATAGCAATCAGCCCCAGCATTTT. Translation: CASSYGNSNQPQHF.

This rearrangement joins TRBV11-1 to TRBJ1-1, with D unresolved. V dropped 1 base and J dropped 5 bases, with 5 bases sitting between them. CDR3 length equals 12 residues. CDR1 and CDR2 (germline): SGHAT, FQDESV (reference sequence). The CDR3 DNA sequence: TGTGCCAGCAGCTTAGTAGGGACTGAAGCTTTCTTT. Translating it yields CASSLVGTEAFF.

CDR3 sequence (DNA): TGCGCCAGCAGCTCGGTAAGGACAGGGGGCTTAAATGAGCAGTTCTTC. Its translation: CASSSVRTGGLNEQFF. This chain joins TRBV5-1 and TRBJ2-1; TRBD1 matches 11 bases. The germline CDR1 and CDR2 sequences are SGHRS and YFSETQ. V lost 3 bases to trimming and J lost 7 bases; unmatched junction nucleotides: 9. This CDR3 spans 16 amino acids.

The CDR3 here is CASSELSYNEQFF. CDR3 DNA sequence: TGTGCCAGCAGTGAGCTCAGCTACAATGAGCAGTTCTTC. The chain carries TRBV2 and TRBJ2-1; D is uncertain. The V gene's germline CDR1 is SNHLY and CDR2 FYNNEI. V lost 3 bases and J lost 3, with 6 bases in between. The CDR3 has 13 amino acids.

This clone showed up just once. CDR3 amino acids: CASSPRNEKLFF. CDR3 DNA sequence: TGTGCCAGCAGTCCGCGTAATGAAAAACTGTTTTTT. J is TRBJ1-4 and V is TRBV28; D is unresolved. This CDR3 contains 12 residues. From germline, CDR1 is MDHEN and CDR2 SYDVKM. Trimming shortened V by 5 bases and J by 4 bases, and 5 bases separated the two germline ends.

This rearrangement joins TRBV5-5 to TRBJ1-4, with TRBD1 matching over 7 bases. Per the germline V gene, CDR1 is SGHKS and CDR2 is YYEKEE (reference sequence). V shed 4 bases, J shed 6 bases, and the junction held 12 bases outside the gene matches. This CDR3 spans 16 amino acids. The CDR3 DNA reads TGTGCCAGCAGCCAAGGACAGGTAGTTTTGGATGAAAAACTGTTTTTT. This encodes CASSQGQVVLDEKLFF.

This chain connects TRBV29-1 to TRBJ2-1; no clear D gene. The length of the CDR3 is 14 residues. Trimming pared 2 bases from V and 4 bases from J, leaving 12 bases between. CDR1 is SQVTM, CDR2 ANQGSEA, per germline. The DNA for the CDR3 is TGCAGCGTTGAACGGTCCAGAGGTTACAATGAGCAGTTCTTC. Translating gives CSVERSRGYNEQFF.

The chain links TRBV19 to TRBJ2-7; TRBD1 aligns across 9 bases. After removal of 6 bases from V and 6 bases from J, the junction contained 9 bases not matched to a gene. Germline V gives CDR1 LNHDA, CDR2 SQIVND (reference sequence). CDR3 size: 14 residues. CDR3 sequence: CASSLYRGQVEQYF. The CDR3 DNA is TGTGCCAGTAGCCTATACAGGGGGCAGGTCGAGCAGTACTTC.

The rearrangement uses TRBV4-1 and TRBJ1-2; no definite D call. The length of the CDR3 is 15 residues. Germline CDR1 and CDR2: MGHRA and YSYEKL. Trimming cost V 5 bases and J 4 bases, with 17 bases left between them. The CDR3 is CASSASVGGFYGYTF. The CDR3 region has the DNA TGCGCCAGCAGCGCCTCGGTGGGAGGATTCTATGGCTACACCTTC.

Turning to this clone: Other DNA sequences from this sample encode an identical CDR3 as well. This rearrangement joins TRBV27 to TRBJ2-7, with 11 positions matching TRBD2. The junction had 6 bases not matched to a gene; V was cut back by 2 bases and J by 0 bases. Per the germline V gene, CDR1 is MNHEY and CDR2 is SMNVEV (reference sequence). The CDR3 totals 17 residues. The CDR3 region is CASSLILAGGSSYEQYF. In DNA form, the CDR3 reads TGTGCCAGCAGTTTAATTCTAGCGGGGGGAAGCTCCTACGAGCAGTACTTC.

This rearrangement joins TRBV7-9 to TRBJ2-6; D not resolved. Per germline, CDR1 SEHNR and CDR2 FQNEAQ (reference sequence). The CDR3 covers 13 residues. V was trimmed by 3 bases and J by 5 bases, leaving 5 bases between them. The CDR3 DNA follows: TGTGCCAGCAGCTTCGCCCGGGCCAACGTCCTGACTTTC. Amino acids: CASSFARANVLTF.

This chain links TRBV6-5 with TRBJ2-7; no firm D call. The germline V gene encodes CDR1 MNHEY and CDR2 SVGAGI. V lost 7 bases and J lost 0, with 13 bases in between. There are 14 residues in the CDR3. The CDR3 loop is CASTGSTGSYEQYF. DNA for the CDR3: TGTGCCAGCACGGGCTCGACGGGCTCCTACGAGCAGTACTTC.

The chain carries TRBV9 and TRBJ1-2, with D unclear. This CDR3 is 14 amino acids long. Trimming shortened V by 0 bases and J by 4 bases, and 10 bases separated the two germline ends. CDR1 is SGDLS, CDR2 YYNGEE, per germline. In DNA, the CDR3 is TGTGCCAGCAGCGTAGCGGCAGCTTTCTATGGCTACACCTTC. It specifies CASSVAAAFYGYTF. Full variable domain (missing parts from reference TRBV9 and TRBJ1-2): DSGVTQTPKHLITATGQRVTLRCSPRSGDLSVYWYQQSLDQGLQFLIQYYNGEERAKGNILERFSAQQFPDLHSELNLSSLELGDSALYFCASSVAAAFYGYTFGSGTRLTVV.

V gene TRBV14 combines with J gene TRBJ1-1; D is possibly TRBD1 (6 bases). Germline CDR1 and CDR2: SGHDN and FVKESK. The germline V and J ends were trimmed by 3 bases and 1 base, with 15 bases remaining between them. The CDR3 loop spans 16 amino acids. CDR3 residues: CASSQNKDSRNTEAFF. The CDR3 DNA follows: TGTGCCAGCAGCCAGAATAAGGACAGTCGGAACACTGAAGCTTTCTTT.

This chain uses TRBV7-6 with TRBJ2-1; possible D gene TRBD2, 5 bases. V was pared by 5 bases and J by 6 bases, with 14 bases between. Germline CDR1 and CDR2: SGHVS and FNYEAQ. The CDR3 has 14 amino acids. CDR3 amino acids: CASSPLVGGNEQFF. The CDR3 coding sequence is TGTGCCAGCAGCCCCCTAGTAGGAGGCAATGAGCAGTTCTTC.